The clone carrying this T cell receptor (beta chain) was recorded at least ten times. What it recognizes is unknown. The sample is drawn from a study of Graves' ophthalmopathy and Graves' hyperthyroidism. The study's findings and limits: Most expanded clonotypes from thyroid (those above 0.001 frequency) were also found in blood. The 13-signature model separated ophthalmopathy from stable hyperthyroidism at 85% to 90% sensitivity and nearly 83% specificity.

The hyperthyroidism patients, aged 18 to 65, had been newly diagnosed, with under 2 months' duration. RNA transcripts were the template, and TCR beta CDR3 regions were amplified from them. Amplification began with first-round RT-PCR using HTBI primers, then second-round multiplex PCR was performed. Using its own MiXCR run on the multiplex PCR reads, TCRdb lists one record per CDR3 protein. The table includes 620,000 or so distinct CDR3 sequences, 22% detected once. The CDR3 sequence is 15 residues long. Trimming stripped 0 bases from V and 1 base from J, with 7 bases between. Per the germline V gene, CDR1 is SGHAT and CDR2 is FQNNGV.

The TCR originated in a woman aged 18-30 years with stable Graves' hyperthyroidism. Some clones in this sample may be carry-over from other donors' samples. This rearrangement joins TRBV11-2 to TRBJ1-5; no firm D call. Sequenced sample: peripheral blood. In nucleotides, the CDR3 is TGTGCCAGCAGCTTAGAGTCAGCAAGCAATCAGCCCCAGCATTTT. It is translated as CASSLESASNQPQHF.